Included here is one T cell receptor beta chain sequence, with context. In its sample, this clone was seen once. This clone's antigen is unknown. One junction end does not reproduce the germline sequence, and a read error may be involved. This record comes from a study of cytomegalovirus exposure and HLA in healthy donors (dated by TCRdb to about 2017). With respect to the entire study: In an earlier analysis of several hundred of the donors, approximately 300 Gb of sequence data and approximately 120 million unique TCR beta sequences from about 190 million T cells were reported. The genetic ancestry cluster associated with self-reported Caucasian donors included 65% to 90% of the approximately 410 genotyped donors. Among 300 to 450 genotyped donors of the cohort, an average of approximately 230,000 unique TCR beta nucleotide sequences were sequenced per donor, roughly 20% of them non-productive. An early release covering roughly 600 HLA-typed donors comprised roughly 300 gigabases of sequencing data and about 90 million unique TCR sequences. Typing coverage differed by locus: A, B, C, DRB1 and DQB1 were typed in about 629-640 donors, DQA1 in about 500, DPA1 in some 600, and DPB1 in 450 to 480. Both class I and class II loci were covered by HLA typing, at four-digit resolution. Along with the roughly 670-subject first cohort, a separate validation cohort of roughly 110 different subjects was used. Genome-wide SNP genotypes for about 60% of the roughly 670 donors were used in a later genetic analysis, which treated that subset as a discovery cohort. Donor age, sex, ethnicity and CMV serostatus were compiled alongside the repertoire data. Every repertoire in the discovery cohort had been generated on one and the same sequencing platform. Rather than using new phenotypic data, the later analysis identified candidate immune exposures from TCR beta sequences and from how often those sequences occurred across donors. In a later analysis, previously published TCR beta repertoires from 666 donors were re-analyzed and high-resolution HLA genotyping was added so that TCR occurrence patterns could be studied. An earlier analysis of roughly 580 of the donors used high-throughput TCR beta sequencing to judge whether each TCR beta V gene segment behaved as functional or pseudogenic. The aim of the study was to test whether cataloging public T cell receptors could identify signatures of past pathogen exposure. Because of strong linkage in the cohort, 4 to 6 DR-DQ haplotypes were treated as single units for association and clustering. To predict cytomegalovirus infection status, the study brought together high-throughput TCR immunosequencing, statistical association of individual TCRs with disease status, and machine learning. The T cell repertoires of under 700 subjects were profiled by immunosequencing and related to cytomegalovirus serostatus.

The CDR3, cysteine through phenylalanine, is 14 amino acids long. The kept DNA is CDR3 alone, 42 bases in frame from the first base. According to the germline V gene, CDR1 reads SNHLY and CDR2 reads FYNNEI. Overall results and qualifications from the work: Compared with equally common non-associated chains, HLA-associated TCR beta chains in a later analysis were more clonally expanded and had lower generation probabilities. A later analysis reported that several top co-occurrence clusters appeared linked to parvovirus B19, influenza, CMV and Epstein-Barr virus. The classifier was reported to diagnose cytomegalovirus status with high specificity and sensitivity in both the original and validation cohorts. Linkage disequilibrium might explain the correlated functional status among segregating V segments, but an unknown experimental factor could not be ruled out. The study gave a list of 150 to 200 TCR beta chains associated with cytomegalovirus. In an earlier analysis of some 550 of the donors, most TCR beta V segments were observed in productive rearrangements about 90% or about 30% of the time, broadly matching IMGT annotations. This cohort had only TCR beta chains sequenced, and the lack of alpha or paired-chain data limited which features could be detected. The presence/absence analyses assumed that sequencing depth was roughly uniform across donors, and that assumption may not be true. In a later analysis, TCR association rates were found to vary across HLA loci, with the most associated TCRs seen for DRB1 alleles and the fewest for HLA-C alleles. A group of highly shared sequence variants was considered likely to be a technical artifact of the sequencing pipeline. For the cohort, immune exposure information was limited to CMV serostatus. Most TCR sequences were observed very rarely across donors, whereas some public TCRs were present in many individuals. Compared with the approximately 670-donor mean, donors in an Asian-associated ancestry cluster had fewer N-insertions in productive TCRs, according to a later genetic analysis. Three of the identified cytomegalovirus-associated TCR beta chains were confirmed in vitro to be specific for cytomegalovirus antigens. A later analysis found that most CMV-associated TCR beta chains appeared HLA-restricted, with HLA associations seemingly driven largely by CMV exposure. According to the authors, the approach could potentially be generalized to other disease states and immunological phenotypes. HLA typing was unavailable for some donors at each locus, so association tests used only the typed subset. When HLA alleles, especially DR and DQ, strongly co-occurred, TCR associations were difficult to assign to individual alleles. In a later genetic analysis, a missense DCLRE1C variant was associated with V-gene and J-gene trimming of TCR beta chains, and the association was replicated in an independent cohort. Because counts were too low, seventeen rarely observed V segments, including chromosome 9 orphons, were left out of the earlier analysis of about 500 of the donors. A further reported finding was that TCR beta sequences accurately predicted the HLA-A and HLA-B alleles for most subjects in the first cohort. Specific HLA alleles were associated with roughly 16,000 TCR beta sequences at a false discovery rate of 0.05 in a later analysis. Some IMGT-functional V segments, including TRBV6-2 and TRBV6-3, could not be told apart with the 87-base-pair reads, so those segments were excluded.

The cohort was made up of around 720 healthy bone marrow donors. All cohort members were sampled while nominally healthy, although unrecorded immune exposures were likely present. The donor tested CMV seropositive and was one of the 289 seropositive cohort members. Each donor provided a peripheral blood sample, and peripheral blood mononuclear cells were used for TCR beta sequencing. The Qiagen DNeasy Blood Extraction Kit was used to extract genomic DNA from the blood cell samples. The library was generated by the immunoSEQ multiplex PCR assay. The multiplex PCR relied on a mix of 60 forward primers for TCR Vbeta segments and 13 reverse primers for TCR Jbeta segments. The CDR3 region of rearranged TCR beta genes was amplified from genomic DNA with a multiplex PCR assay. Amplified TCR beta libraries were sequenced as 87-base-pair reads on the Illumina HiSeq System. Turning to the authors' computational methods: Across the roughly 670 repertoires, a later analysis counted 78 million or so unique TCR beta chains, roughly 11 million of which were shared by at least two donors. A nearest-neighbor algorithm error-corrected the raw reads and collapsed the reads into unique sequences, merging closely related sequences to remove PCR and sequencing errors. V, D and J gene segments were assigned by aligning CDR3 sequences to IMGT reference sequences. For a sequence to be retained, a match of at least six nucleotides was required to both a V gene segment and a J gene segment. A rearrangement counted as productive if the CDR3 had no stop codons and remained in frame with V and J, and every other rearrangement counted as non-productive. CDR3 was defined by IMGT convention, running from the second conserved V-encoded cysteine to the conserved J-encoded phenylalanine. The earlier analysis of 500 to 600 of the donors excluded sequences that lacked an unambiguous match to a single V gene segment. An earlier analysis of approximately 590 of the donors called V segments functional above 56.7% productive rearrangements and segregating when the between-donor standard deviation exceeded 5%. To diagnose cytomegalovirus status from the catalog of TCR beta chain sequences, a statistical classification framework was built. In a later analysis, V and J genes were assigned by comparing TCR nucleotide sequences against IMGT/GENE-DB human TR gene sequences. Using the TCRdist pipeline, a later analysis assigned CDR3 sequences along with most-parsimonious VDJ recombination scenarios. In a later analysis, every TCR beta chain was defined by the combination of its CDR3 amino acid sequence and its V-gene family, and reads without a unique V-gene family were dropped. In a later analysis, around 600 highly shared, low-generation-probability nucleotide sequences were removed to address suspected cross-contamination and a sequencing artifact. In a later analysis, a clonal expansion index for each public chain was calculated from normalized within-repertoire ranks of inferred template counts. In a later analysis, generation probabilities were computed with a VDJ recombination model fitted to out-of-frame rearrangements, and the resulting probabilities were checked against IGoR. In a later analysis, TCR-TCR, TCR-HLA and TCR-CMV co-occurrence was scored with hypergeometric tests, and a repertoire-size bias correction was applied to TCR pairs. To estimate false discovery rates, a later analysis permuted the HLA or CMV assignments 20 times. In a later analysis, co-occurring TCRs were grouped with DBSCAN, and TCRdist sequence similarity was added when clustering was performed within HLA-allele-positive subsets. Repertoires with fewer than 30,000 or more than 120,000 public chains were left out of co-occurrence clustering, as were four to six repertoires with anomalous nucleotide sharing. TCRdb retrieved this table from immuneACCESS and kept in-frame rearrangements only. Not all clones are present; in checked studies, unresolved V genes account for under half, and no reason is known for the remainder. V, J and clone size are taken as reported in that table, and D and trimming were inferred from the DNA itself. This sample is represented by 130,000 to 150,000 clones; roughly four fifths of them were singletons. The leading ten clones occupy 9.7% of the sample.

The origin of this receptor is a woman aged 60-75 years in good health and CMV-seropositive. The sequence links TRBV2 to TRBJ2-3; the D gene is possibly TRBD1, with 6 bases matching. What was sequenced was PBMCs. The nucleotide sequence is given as TGTGCCAGCAGAGAAGGGGGAGCAACAGATACGCAGTATTTT. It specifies CASREGGATDTQYF.